This T cell receptor (beta chain) comes out of a study of T cell changes during pregnancy in multiple sclerosis. This clone was seen only once. The assay was immunoSEQ multiplex PCR, and TCRdb's table has in-frame clones only and misses some. The table records tens of thousands of clones, roughly 90% of them present only once. V lost 4 bases and J lost 4, with 7 bases in between. Germline CDR1 SGHTA, CDR2 FQGNSA. The CDR3 has 12 amino acids. The sequencing here drew on CD4+ T cells from peripheral blood mononuclear cells, taken after pregnancy. This TCR came from a female donor in good health, enrolled as a control in a pregnancy study. The chain is built from TRBV7-2 and TRBJ1-2; no firm D call. CDR3 region: CASSSGGYGYTF. The CDR3 region has the DNA TGTGCCAGCAGCTCCGGAGGCTATGGCTACACCTTC.